A single sample is the source of the 28 T cell receptor beta chains below, sequenced in a study of vaccination effects on CD4 cells after COVID-19. Before sequencing, viral peptide pools were used by the ViraFEST assay to expand antigen-specific CD4+ T cells. With roughly 9 days of culture completed, CD4+ T cells were isolated. All vaccine recipients tested negative for nucleocapsid antibodies and had never contracted SARS-CoV-2 infection. For these TCRs, the target antigens are not known. Libraries were prepared by immunoSEQ multiplex PCR; TCRdb keeps only in-frame clonotypes and omits some of them. The data contain approximately 44,000 clones, 70% to 85% of them singletons. Sequenced material: CD4+ T cells from PBMCs cultured with HCoV-NL63 spike peptides, taken before COVID-19 vaccination. The receptors here all came from a human donor who received a COVID-19 vaccine.

The CDR3 DNA follows: TGTGCCAGCGTACAACTCGGGGCTGGTTACAATGAGCAGTTCTTC. This sequence encodes CASVQLGAGYNEQFF. The chain couples TRBV11-2 to TRBJ2-1; D might be TRBD1 or TRBD2, each matching 5 bases. The germline V gene encodes CDR1 SGHAT and CDR2 FQNNGV. The CDR3 is 15 amino acids. V was cut by 8 bases and J by 4 bases, with 18 bases left in between.

This clone occurred once. V and J are TRBV30 and TRBJ1-6; 7 nucleotides match TRBD1. V trimming: 5 bases; J trimming: 7 bases; junction bases outside the gene matches: 8. The CDR3 length is 14 residues. The germline V gene has CDR1 GTSNPN and CDR2 SVGIG (reference sequence). This CDR3 reads CAWGRQGNNSPLHF. CDR3 sequence (DNA): TGTGCCTGGGGTAGACAGGGAAACAATTCACCCCTCCACTTT.

This clone came up a few times. This rearrangement joins TRBV30 to TRBJ1-4, with D unresolved. The CDR3 contains 13 residues. V dropped 2 bases and J dropped 3 bases, with 7 bases sitting between them. CDR1 is GTSNPN, CDR2 SVGIG, per germline (reference sequence). This CDR3 reads CAWSLGANEKLFF. The CDR3 DNA reads as TGTGCCTGGAGTTTGGGAGCTAATGAAAAACTGTTTTTT.

This rearrangement joins TRBV18 to TRBJ1-5; 12 bases are a match to TRBD1. The V gene's germline CDR1 is KGHSH and CDR2 LQKENI. CDR3 length: 19 residues. Unmatched junction bases numbered 14, after V lost 5 bases and J lost 3 bases. CDR3 bases: TGTGCCAGCTCAGCAACTGTCACCGGGACAGGGGGCCTCAATCAGCCCCAGCATTTT. Translation gives CASSATVTGTGGLNQPQHF.

CDR3 loop: CASSPGAGGYNEQFF. For the CDR3, the DNA is TGTGCCAGCTCACCGGGAGCGGGGGGTTACAATGAGCAGTTCTTC. The chain has TRBV18 and TRBJ2-1; 9 nucleotides line up with TRBD2. The junction had 4 bases not matched to a gene; V was cut back by 3 bases and J by 4 bases. The CDR3 contains 15 residues. Germline assignment: CDR1 KGHSH and CDR2 LQKENI.

This clone came up a few times. The V call is TRBV6-1, the J call TRBJ1-3, with D unclear. The CDR3 consists of 14 residues. CDR1 is MNHNS and CDR2 is SASEGT in the germline V gene. The ends were cut back, 3 bases at V and 2 bases at J, with 8 bases in the middle. As DNA, the CDR3 is TGTGCCAGCAGTGACCGACCCGCTGGAAACACCATATATTTT. This translates into CASSDRPAGNTIYF.

This chain links TRBV5-1 with TRBJ2-1; 10 nucleotides agree with TRBD2. V lost 0 bases to trimming and J lost 4 bases; unmatched junction nucleotides: 7. The CDR3 loop spans 17 amino acids. Germline CDR1 SGHRS, CDR2 YFSETQ. The CDR3 loop reads CASSLGPLAGRYNEQFF. The CDR3, as DNA: TGCGCCAGCAGCTTGGGACCACTAGCGGGGCGGTACAATGAGCAGTTCTTC.

This sequence joins TRBV5-4 and TRBJ2-3; 7 bases fit TRBD1. The CDR3 covers 13 residues. Germline V CDR1 and CDR2: SGHNT, YYREEE (reference sequence). The J segment lost 5 bases and the V segment lost 4 bases, leaving 4 bases of the junction unmatched. CDR3 protein: CASSDRVGDTQYF. In DNA, the CDR3 is TGTGCCAGCAGCGACAGGGTGGGAGATACGCAGTATTTT.

This chain connects TRBV9 to TRBJ1-6, with a possible D match to TRBD1 (5 bases). Germline lookup yields CDR1 SGDLS and CDR2 YYNGEE. The CDR3 runs 17 residues. The ends were cut back, 4 bases at V and 5 bases at J, with 19 bases in the middle. CDR3 residues: CASSPHLVTANNSPLHF. CDR3 bases: TGTGCCAGCAGCCCCCACCTTGTGACAGCTAATAATTCACCCCTCCACTTT.

The rearrangement uses TRBV5-6 and TRBJ1-4; possibly TRBD1 for D (6 bases). Germline-derived CDR1 and CDR2 are SGHDT and YYEEEE. The CDR3 totals 15 residues. Deletions cut 3 bases from V and 8 bases from J, with 17 bases between. Here the CDR3 DNA reads TGTGCCAGCAGCTCGGTAGCTGGGGGCGGGGAAAAACTGTTTTTT. Translated: CASSSVAGGGEKLFF. The full variable domain, its missing parts supplied by reference TRBV5-6 and TRBJ1-4, is DAGVTQSPTHLIKTRGQQVTLRCSPKSGHDTVSWYQQALGQGPQFIFQYYEEEERQRGNFPDRFSGHQFPNYSSELNVNALLLGDSALYLCASSSVAGGGEKLFFGSGTQLSVL.

The chain is built from TRBV9 and TRBJ1-2; unclear D gene. The CDR3 spans 14 residues. Trimming took off 3 bases at V and 4 bases at J, with 13 bases between the two ends. Germline CDR1 SGDLS, CDR2 YYNGEE. CDR3 DNA sequence: TGTGCCAGCAGCGGGCTTGGCAGGCCCTATGGCTACACCTTC. This gives the protein CASSGLGRPYGYTF.

There are a few counts of this clone. The genes are TRBV7-3 and TRBJ1-2, with D tentatively TRBD1 (6 bases). V lost 1 base to trimming and J lost 5 bases, with 11 bases between them. The germline CDR1 and CDR2 sequences are SGHTA and FQGTGA. The CDR3 extends over 14 amino acids. The CDR3 region has the DNA TGTGCCAGCAGCTTAAGAGCAGGGGAATATGGCTACACCTTC. Its protein is CASSLRAGEYGYTF.

The chain carries TRBV6-5 and TRBJ2-7, with TRBD2 matching over 10 bases. From germline, CDR1 is MNHEY and CDR2 SVGAGI. The CDR3 spans 13 residues. V was clipped by 6 bases and J by 3 bases; unmatched bases: 2. CDR3 bases: TGTGCCAGCAGCCTAGCGGGGGTCTACGAGCAGTACGTC. Encoded protein: CASSLAGVYEQYV.

The genes are TRBV18 and TRBJ2-4, with D perhaps TRBD2 (5 bases). CDR3 length equals 17 residues. Germline CDR1 reads KGHSH; CDR2 reads LQKENI. V gave up 0 bases and J gave up 0 bases, with 12 bases separating them. CDR3 bases: TGTGCCAGCTCACCACCGAAGGTAGCGTTAGCCAAAAACATTCAGTACTTC. This encodes CASSPPKVALAKNIQYF.

The rearrangement joins TRBV11-1 to TRBJ2-3; a possible D gene is TRBD1 (6 bases). Looked up from germline, CDR1 is SGHAT and CDR2 is FQDESV (reference sequence). V was shortened by 3 bases and J by 0 bases, with 13 bases between the two germline ends. CDR3 length: 16 amino acids. For the CDR3, the DNA is TGTGCCAGCAGCTTCGGGACACCTCCTAGCACAGATACGCAGTATTTT. This translates into CASSFGTPPSTDTQYF.

This clone was seen only a few times. The V and J genes are TRBV18 and TRBJ2-6; D remains unclear. From germline, CDR1 is KGHSH and CDR2 LQKENI. V was shortened by 2 bases and J by 2 bases, with 4 bases between the two germline ends. The CDR3 consists of 14 residues. Here the CDR3 DNA reads TGTGCCAGCTCACCAGGGGCTGGGGCCAACGTCCTGACTTTC. Translation: CASSPGAGANVLTF.

The chain combines TRBV12-3 or TRBV12-4 with TRBJ2-2; no clear D gene. V lost 6 bases, J lost 6 bases, and 11 bases lay in between. This CDR3 is built from 13 residues. The CDR3 region is CASSLSGPGELFF. In DNA form, the CDR3 reads TGTGCCAGCAGCCTCTCGGGTCCCGGGGAGCTGTTTTTT.

The sample holds a few counts of this clone. One end of the junction is discordant with germline, which a read error may explain. V gene TRBV6-5 combines with J gene TRBJ2-1; tentatively, D is TRBD2 (5 bases). From germline, CDR1 is MNHEY and CDR2 SVGAGI. The CDR3 length is 15 residues. The DNA for the CDR3 is TGTGCCAGCAGTCCCCAGGCGAGGGCGAGGAATGGGCAGTTCTTC. This gives the protein CASSPQARARNGQFF.

The chain has TRBV25-1 and TRBJ1-1; D possibly corresponds to TRBD1 (5 bases). The CDR3 covers 15 residues. Per the germline V gene, CDR1 is MGHDK and CDR2 is SYGVNS. V dropped 2 bases and J dropped 5 bases, with 15 bases sitting between them. In DNA, the CDR3 is TGTGCCAGCAGTGAAGGAGGGGTGAAGGGGACTGAAGCTTTCTTT. Amino acid sequence: CASSEGGVKGTEAFF.

The chain joins TRBV29-1 to TRBJ1-2, with D maybe TRBD1 (5 bases). The germline V gene encodes CDR1 SQVTM and CDR2 ANQGSEA. V gave up 6 bases and J gave up 7 bases, with 21 bases separating them. The CDR3 runs 14 residues. The CDR3 bases are TGCAGCGTCCCTCCCCAGGGCGGGGGTGGTGGCTACACCTTC. As protein: CSVPPQGGGGGYTF.

This clone was seen just once. The chain is built from TRBV7-3 and TRBJ2-5, with 10 bases aligning to TRBD2. In germline, CDR1 is SGHTA, CDR2 FQGTGA. The trim removed 6 bases at V and 7 bases at J, leaving 8 bases unmatched. This CDR3 is built from 14 residues. CDR3 residues: CASRTSGSGGTQYF. CDR3 nucleotide sequence: TGTGCCAGCAGGACTAGCGGGTCGGGGGGGACCCAGTACTTC.

This rearrangement joins TRBV28 to TRBJ2-7; possible D gene TRBD2, 6 bases. Trimming removed 2 bases at V and 5 bases at J, with 16 bases between. CDR3 length: 15 residues. CDR1 and CDR2 from the germline V gene are MDHEN and SYDVKM. CDR3 in amino acids: CASSLVAGRWDEQYV. In nucleotides, the CDR3 is TGTGCCAGCAGTTTAGTGGCGGGACGGTGGGACGAGCAGTACGTC.

The V gene is TRBV6-5, the J gene TRBJ1-2; 8 bases align to TRBD1. This CDR3 has 14 residues. Germline trimming cut 3 bases from V and 6 bases from J; bases unmatched to any gene: 6. In germline, CDR1 is MNHEY, CDR2 SVGAGI. CDR3 DNA: TGTGCCAGCAGTTATATCGCAGGGGGCAATGGCTACACCTTC. Its translation: CASSYIAGGNGYTF.

This chain joins TRBV6-5 and TRBJ1-3, with 9 positions matching TRBD1. The V and J ends lost 4 bases and 4 bases, in that order; junction bases with no gene match: 2. Germline-derived CDR1 and CDR2 are MNHEY and SVGAGI. CDR3 size: 14 residues. Written as DNA, the CDR3 is TGTGCCAGCAGTTTGGGACAGGGAGGAAACACCATATATTTT. It specifies CASSLGQGGNTIYF.

CDR3 protein: CASSLRTAGLTNSPLHF. Here the CDR3 DNA reads TGCGCCAGCAGCTTGAGGACAGCCGGACTCACAAATTCACCCCTCCACTTT. The chain is built from TRBV5-1 and TRBJ1-6; the D gene is possibly TRBD1 (6 bases). The CDR3 is 17 amino acids. V was shortened by 1 base and J by 7 bases, with 18 bases between the two germline ends. The germline V gene encodes CDR1 SGHRS and CDR2 YFSETQ.

The chain combines TRBV18 with TRBJ2-5; D tentatively reads TRBD1 or TRBD2 (5 bases each). This CDR3 contains 15 residues. Trimming pared 1 base from V and 2 bases from J, leaving 11 bases between. Germline lookup yields CDR1 KGHSH and CDR2 LQKENI. The CDR3 sequence is CASSPLHGGQETQYF. CDR3 DNA: TGTGCCAGCTCACCACTTCATGGGGGTCAAGAGACCCAGTACTTC.

V and J are TRBV25-1 and TRBJ1-2; 8 nucleotides agree with TRBD1. The germline CDR1 and CDR2 sequences are MGHDK and SYGVNS. V trimming: 4 bases; J trimming: 7 bases; junction bases outside the gene matches: 5. The CDR3 has 13 residues. CDR3 protein: CASSVSQGAGYTF. The CDR3 DNA follows: TGTGCCAGCAGTGTATCTCAGGGGGCTGGCTACACCTTC.

The V call is TRBV5-5, the J call TRBJ2-7; 9 positions agree with TRBD1. The V segment lost 5 bases and the J segment 3 bases; nucleotides outside the gene matches: 9. CDR1 is SGHKS, CDR2 YYEKEE, per germline (reference sequence). The CDR3 contains 15 residues. This chain's CDR3 is CASSVAGQGLYEQYV. The CDR3 DNA follows: TGTGCCAGCAGTGTGGCGGGACAGGGCCTCTACGAGCAGTACGTC.